Listed here is a single T cell receptor (beta chain). Antigen specificity is unknown. Evenly divided among several immunoSEQ plates was the genomic DNA of each subset. The table came from immunoSEQ multiplex PCR; TCRdb's copy has only in-frame clones and leaves some out. This repertoire shows 550,000 to 750,000 clones, nearly 97% found once; its top ten account for 0.09% to 0.13%. The sample comes from a study of shared clonotypes between healthy human individuals. Overall study findings and caveats: Rarefaction gave evidence that sorted-subset sequencing remained incomplete despite large depth. Some clonotypes were shared by all four sorted-subset donors, while others were not shared. The non-shared ones had lower generation probabilities than the shared ones.

It was CD45RO-negative cells, positively selected for CCR7, that made up naive CD8 cells, with terminally differentiated effector memory CD45RA+ cells excluded. Within Nashville, Tennessee resided all donors, each a Caucasian adult. The germline gives CDR1 SGDLS, CDR2 YYNGEE. The CDR3 runs 15 residues. V lost 0 bases and J lost 1, with 10 bases in between. The chain links TRBV9 to TRBJ1-2; D is uncertain. Sequencing used naive CD8+ T cells sorted from blood. The source of this sequence is a woman aged 25 to 39 in good health. This CDR3 is CASSVDAGFNYGYTF. CDR3 DNA: TGTGCCAGCAGCGTAGATGCAGGTTTTAACTATGGCTACACCTTC.